This TCR beta chain was found in a study of shared clonotypes between healthy human individuals. On this clone itself: Its antigen is not known.

Unsorted samples drew genomic DNA from roughly 96 million PBMCs. Whole-study results and caveats: Sequencing depth was predicted to influence how clonotypes are shared among donors.

Trimming removed 6 bases from V and 2 bases from J; junction bases left unmatched: 11. CDR1 and CDR2 (germline): KGHSH, LQKENI. The CDR3 sequence is 16 residues long. Genomic DNA belonging to each subset was distributed in equal measure over several immunoSEQ plates. For unsorted PBMC, 300 ng DNA per replicate equaled some 32,000 T cell genomes. Only in-frame clones appear in the TCRdb table, and some are missing; sequencing was by immunoSEQ multiplex PCR. The sample yields 550,000 to 600,000 clones, around three quarters seen once. This clonotype was obtained from a woman between 40 and 50 years old in good health. Some clones in this sample may be carry-over from other donors' samples. The sample comprised PBMCs. The V and J genes are TRBV18 and TRBJ2-3, with TRBD2 matching over 7 bases. CDR3 nucleotides: TGTGCCAGCTCTTCCAGAGGCGGGAGCACCACAGATACGCAGTATTTT. Encoded protein: CASSSRGGSTTDTQYF.